The 11 T cell receptor beta chains below were found in one sample sequenced in a study of control samples from healthy donors and cancer patients. Assay used: immunoSEQ multiplex PCR; TCRdb lists only in-frame clones, some missing. Altogether 150,000 or so clones are present, just under 95% being singletons, with the ten largest covering about 4%. The sequenced sample was blood. The receptors stem from a woman in her sixties in good health.

V is TRBV13 and J is TRBJ1-2; no clear D gene. The CDR3 contains 13 residues. V was trimmed by 0 bases and J by 1 base, leaving 3 bases between them. CDR1 PRHDT and CDR2 FYEKMQ come from the germline V gene (reference sequence). CDR3 sequence: CASSLGGNYGYTF. The CDR3 DNA reads TGTGCCAGCAGCTTAGGGGGTAACTATGGCTACACCTTC.

The chain uses TRBV5-4 and TRBJ2-5; 7 bases agree with TRBD1. This CDR3 region has 14 residues. Per germline, CDR1 SGHNT and CDR2 YYREEE (reference sequence). The V and J ends lost 1 base and 3 bases, in that order; junction bases with no gene match: 3. CDR3: CASSLLGGEETQYF. The CDR3 DNA reads as TGTGCCAGCAGCTTGTTAGGGGGCGAAGAGACCCAGTACTTC.

About this clone itself: Germline and junction disagree at one end, which may indicate a read error. The genes are TRBV4-1 and TRBJ2-7; 8 bases fit TRBD1. The V gene's germline CDR1 is MGHRA and CDR2 YSYEKL. The CDR3 is made up of 13 amino acids. CDR3 loop: CASRQGAGFEQYF. In DNA, the CDR3 is TGCGCCAGCCGCCAGGGGGCTGGTTTCGAGCAGTACTTC.

The CDR3 DNA is TGCGCCAGCAGTGAGAAGACAGGAAATGAAAAACTGTTTTTT. Its translation: CASSEKTGNEKLFF. The V gene is TRBV10-2, the J gene TRBJ1-4; the D gene is possibly TRBD1 (6 bases). Germline values: CDR1 WSHSY, CDR2 SAAADI. This CDR3 is built from 14 residues. V was clipped by 2 bases and J by 5 bases, with 9 bases between them.

The rearrangement uses TRBV7-2 and TRBJ2-3; 7 nucleotides line up with TRBD2. V was pared by 3 bases and J by 3 bases, with 3 bases of the junction left unmatched. The CDR3 has 14 residues. The germline gives CDR1 SGHTA, CDR2 FQGNSA. The CDR3 here is CASSFSGSTDTQYF. Here the CDR3 DNA reads TGTGCCAGCAGCTTTAGCGGGTCAACAGATACGCAGTATTTT.

The CDR3 sequence: CASSESSNQPQHF. Written as DNA, the CDR3 is TGCGCCAGCAGTGAAAGTAGCAATCAGCCCCAGCATTTT. This rearrangement joins TRBV10-2 to TRBJ1-5; D unclear. Trimming removed 3 bases from V and 0 bases from J, with 3 bases in between. The CDR3 contains 13 residues. Per the germline V gene, CDR1 is WSHSY and CDR2 is SAAADI.

V and J are TRBV15 and TRBJ1-5; D call uncertain. This CDR3 is 14 amino acids long. Germline values: CDR1 LNHNV, CDR2 YYDKDF (reference sequence). V shed 6 bases and J shed 5 bases, with 14 bases lying between them. As DNA, the CDR3 is TGTGCCACCAGTACGCCTATGTTGGATCAGCCCCAGCATTTT. Protein sequence: CATSTPMLDQPQHF.

The CDR3 loop is CASSANTGGVYGYTF. In DNA, the CDR3 is TGTGCCAGCAGCGCTAATACAGGGGGTGTTTATGGCTACACCTTC. This rearrangement joins TRBV7-8 to TRBJ1-2, with 8 positions matching TRBD1. The V segment lost 5 bases and the J segment 5 bases; nucleotides outside the gene matches: 10. Germline loops: CDR1 SGHVS, CDR2 FQNEAQ. This CDR3 is built from 15 residues.

Points on this clone: The junction departs from the called germline gene at one end, perhaps through a read error. Other DNA sequences in the same sample also yield this CDR3. This rearrangement joins TRBV18 to TRBJ1-1; unclear D gene. Per germline, CDR1 KGHSH and CDR2 LQKENI. The CDR3 loop spans 14 amino acids. CDR3 sequence (DNA): TGTGCCAGCTCGCCACCCGGCAAGGCAAAAGAAGCTTTCTTT. Residues: CASSPPGKAKEAFF. The complete variable domain, with remaining parts taken from reference TRBV18 and TRBJ1-1, reads NAGVMQNPRHLVRRRGQEARLRCSPMKGHSHVYWYRQLPEEGLKFMVYLQKENIIDESGMPKERFSAEFPKEGPSILRIQQVVRGDSAAYFCASSPPGKAKEAFFGQGTRLTVV.

The rearrangement links TRBV9 to TRBJ2-5; D is uncertain. Trimming took off 4 bases at V and 2 bases at J, with 12 bases between the two ends. CDR1 is SGDLS, CDR2 YYNGEE, per germline. This CDR3 region has 14 residues. CDR3 loop: CASSLMPFQETQYF. In DNA, the CDR3 is TGTGCCAGCAGCTTGATGCCGTTTCAAGAGACCCAGTACTTC.

This chain links TRBV27 with TRBJ1-2; tentatively, D is TRBD1 (6 bases). CDR1 and CDR2 (germline): MNHEY, SMNVEV (reference sequence). V was cut by 5 bases and J by 5 bases, with 18 bases left in between. CDR3 length: 15 amino acids. CDR3 DNA sequence: TGTGCCAGCAGTCCTACAGGGTCCTCTTCGTATGGCTACACCTTC. It encodes CASSPTGSSSYGYTF.